One sample yielded the 7 T cell receptor beta chains listed below, sequenced in a study of T cell responses to AZD1222 COVID-19 vaccine. Repertoires were generated with immunoSEQ multiplex PCR, while TCRdb's copy carries only in-frame clones and drops some. The table shows some 120,000 clones, with 86% occurring only once. The sample in question was peripheral blood, obtained 28 days after the second AZD1222 dose. Receptors originate from an adult who received the AZD1222 COVID-19 vaccine.

The V and J genes are TRBV6-4 and TRBJ2-2; D unclear. The CDR3 has 16 amino acids. Trimming removed 3 bases from V and 3 bases from J, with 14 bases in between. The germline V gene encodes CDR1 MRHNA and CDR2 SNTAGT. CDR3 sequence: CASSEETRRDTGELFF. The CDR3 DNA sequence: TGTGCCAGCAGTGAAGAGACACGTAGGGACACCGGGGAGCTGTTTTTT.

The chain joins TRBV11-2 to TRBJ1-2; 10 positions agree with TRBD1. The germline CDR1 and CDR2 sequences are SGHAT and FQNNGV. Germline trimming cut 1 base from V and 4 bases from J; bases unmatched to any gene: 3. The CDR3 length is 15 residues. As DNA, the CDR3 is TGTGCCAGCAGCTTAGGTGGGACAGGGGCCTATGGCTACACCTTC. This translates into CASSLGGTGAYGYTF.

V and J are TRBV7-9 and TRBJ2-3, with TRBD2 matching over 7 bases. This CDR3 contains 16 residues. Germline CDR1 is SEHNR and CDR2 is FQNEAQ (reference sequence). V was pared by 5 bases and J by 4 bases, with 12 bases of the junction left unmatched. CDR3 DNA sequence: TGTGCCAGCAGCCCTCGGGGCAGCGGGGATGCAGATACGCAGTATTTT. This sequence encodes CASSPRGSGDADTQYF.

A few counts support this clone. The chain combines TRBV5-1 with TRBJ1-2; weak D call: TRBD1 (6 bases). CDR1 is SGHRS and CDR2 is YFSETQ in the germline V gene. Trimming took off 4 bases at V and 5 bases at J, with 9 bases between the two ends. The CDR3 length is 12 residues. CDR3 in DNA: TGCGCCAGCAGCCTACAGGGATATGGCTACACCTTC. Residues: CASSLQGYGYTF. Supplemented by reference TRBV5-1 and TRBJ1-2, the full variable domain reads KAGVTQTPRYLIKTRGQQVTLSCSPISGHRSVSWYQQTPGQGLQFLFEYFSETQRNKGNFPGRFSGRQFSNSRSEMNVSTLELGDSALYLCASSLQGYGYTFGSGTRLTVV.

V usage is TRBV6-2 or TRBV6-3 and J usage is TRBJ2-6, with a possible D match to TRBD1 (6 bases). The V gene lost 5 bases and the J gene lost 4 bases, with 18 bases spanning the gap. The CDR3 is 17 residues long. From germline, CDR1 is MNHEY and CDR2 SVGEGT. CDR3 DNA: TGTGCCAGCAGTGCCTTGGGGGCTCGAGGAGGGGCCAACGTCCTGACTTTC. This gives the protein CASSALGARGGANVLTF.

This chain joins TRBV5-1 and TRBJ1-3; D not resolved. Germline CDR1 SGHRS, CDR2 YFSETQ. Trimming took 0 bases from V and 4 from J, leaving 11 bases between them. The CDR3 is 15 residues long. CDR3 residues: CASSLGGRVGNTIYF. CDR3 in DNA: TGCGCCAGCAGCTTGGGCGGCCGGGTGGGAAACACCATATATTTT.

The chain carries TRBV11-3 and TRBJ2-3; D gene unclear. Between the trimmed V and J ends, which lost 5 bases and 2 bases, there was a span of 5 bases. Germline V CDR1 and CDR2: SGHNT, YENEEA. This CDR3 has 12 residues. CDR3 coding DNA: TGTGCCAGCAGCCTTGTCACAGATACGCAGTATTTT. Translating it yields CASSLVTDTQYF.